The clone carrying this TCR beta chain was found a few times. Its antigen is not known. These data originate in a study of naive and memory T cell subsets. Study outcomes and limitations: A few larger clonotypes appeared in naive repertoires, especially CD8, possibly memory cells re-expressing CD45RA.

The beta constant-region primer was an equimolar mix of two oligonucleotides covering TRBC1 and TRBC2. Nested alpha and beta constant-region primers with the SP2 primer drove four PCR rounds on ligated cDNA. TCRdb fed the UMI-ligation and nested PCR reads into MiXCR, producing one record per CDR3 protein. The sample yields over 90,000 distinct CDR3 sequences, about 11% seen once. The CDR3 has 17 amino acids. Germline lookup yields CDR1 SGHTA and CDR2 FQGNSA. The J segment lost 5 bases and the V segment lost 5 bases, leaving 14 bases of the junction unmatched. The V call is TRBV7-2, the J call TRBJ2-3, with 9 bases identical to TRBD1. Sample: naive CD4+ T cells from blood. This TCR derives from a human donor in good health. This CDR3 reads CASSPLGGTGRKDTQYF. DNA for the CDR3: TGTGCCAGCAGCCCCCTCGGCGGGACAGGGAGAAAAGATACGCAGTATTTT. The full variable domain, in which reference TRBV7-2 and TRBJ2-3 provide the parts outside the CDR3, is GAGVSQSPSNKVTEKGKDVELRCDPISGHTALYWYRQSLGQGLEFLIYFQGNSAPDKSGLPSDRFSAERTGGSVSTLTIQRTQQEDSAVYLCASSPLGGTGRKDTQYFGPGTRLTVL.